Here is one TCR beta chain with its context. This clone showed up just once. Its antigen is not yet known. Base qualities are missing; no much larger clone stands one base away. The data are from a study of shared clonotypes between healthy human individuals (dated by TCRdb to about 2020). Study-level background: The cohort comprised a couple of women and three men aged 18 to 49 years. Leukapheresis yielded between about 0.85 and 10 billion PBMCs per donor. For each donor, CD4 naive and CD4 memory were each run on three plates, CD8 naive on two plates, and CD8 memory on one plate. To estimate repertoire size and how much clonotype sharing occurs between individuals, the study deeply sequenced the blood TCR repertoires of five healthy adults. To increase sequencing depth and limit assay-specific biases, TCR repertoire library preparation and sequencing were carried out by different laboratories using diverse techniques. The study at large found these results: Because the study included a small number of donors, the genetic and exposure-history diversity represented was limited. Even with the large sequencing depth, rarefaction of the sorted-subset datasets indicated that sequencing was incomplete. Clonotypes shared by all four sorted-subset donors showed higher generation probabilities than non-shared clonotypes. Sampling was restricted to blood, and TCR repertoires in tissues likely differ from the TCR repertoires found in blood. Naive subsets generally had larger estimated clonotype richness than memory subsets did. Pairwise subsampling indicated that sequencing depth was expected to affect the degree of clonotype sharing among donors. About 4.5% of naive CD4, 3.5% of naive CD8, 2.3% of memory CD4, and more than 0.35% of memory CD8 clonotypes were shared across several donors.

Using the deep immunoSEQ assay, multiplex PCR amplified TCR CDR3 regions from genomic DNA. For each cell subset, the extracted genomic DNA was distributed evenly across all wells of several immunoSEQ 96-well plates, and each plate served as one replicate. For sorted subsets, approximately 200 ng of genomic DNA, equivalent to roughly 30,000 T cell genomes, went into each replicate PCR. The purified libraries were quantified using a Qubit 3.0 fluorometer, sized with a Bioanalyzer 2100, and then quantified again using the KAPA Library Quantification kit. A separate single-read 150-cycle Illumina NextSeq 550 flow cell was used to sequence each immunoSEQ 96-well plate. As for the authors' bioinformatics: Because only junctional sequences without quality scores were contained in the immunoSEQ output, filtering matching that applied to full-length reads could not be performed. To assign V/J genes and CDR3, sequences were annotated against IMGT germline references using PyIR, a Python wrapper for IgBLAST v1.9. Reads were removed for weak V/J assignments (E-value above 1e-6), missing CDR3, stop codons, out-of-frame junctions, or ambiguous translated residues. A V3J clonotype was defined by an identical inferred V gene, J gene, and CDR3 amino acid sequence. The percentage overlap between two repertoires was calculated by dividing the number of shared unique clonotypes by the size of the smaller repertoire. RTK rarefaction, the Chao1 estimator, and Recon v2.1 estimates of unobserved clonotypes were used to assess repertoire richness. Generation probabilities were computed with OLGA for all TCRbeta clonotypes obtained by the gDNA method from several donors. TCRdb limited this immuneACCESS table to in-frame rearrangements with V and J called. A share of clones is missing; checked studies link under half to unresolved V genes, and the rest is unexplained. V and J calls and clone size are as listed in that table; D and trimming were resolved from the DNA. This sample gives a few million clones in total; around 90% of them show up just once. More than 0.12% of the sample comes from the top ten.

Healthy HIV-negative adults with no recently reported acute infections or vaccinations were included as donors. Only Caucasian adults living in Nashville, Tennessee, USA were represented among the donors. CD4+ T cells were enriched through magnetic negative selection, after which naive cells were positively selected on CD45RA and the remaining negative fraction served as the memory subset. After blood collection by leukapheresis, PBMCs were isolated using Ficoll-Histopaque density gradient centrifugation and then cryopreserved in the vapor phase of liquid nitrogen. Purity and quantity of every magnetically sorted T cell population were checked by analytical flow cytometry. Each sorted fraction had its genomic DNA isolated and then quantified by UV absorbance on a Nanodrop 2000c. The specimen was naive CD4+ T cells sorted from blood. This specimen's cell subset or site label, interpreted: CD45RA+ positively selected. The clonotype originates from a man between 18 and 35 years old in good health.

The CDR3 sequence is CASSDRTGGFGANVLTF. In nucleotide form, the sequence is TGTGCCAGCAGCGACCGGACAGGGGGATTTGGGGCCAACGTCCTGACTTTC. This chain is built from TRBV13 and TRBJ2-6, with 10 bases matching TRBD1. The CDR3 runs 17 residues from the cysteine to the phenylalanine. The read is trimmed to its CDR3 DNA, 51 bases read in frame from base 1. For this chain, trimming is 5 bases at the V end and 3 bases at the J end, and the number of junction bases without a gene match is 7. The germline V gene (reference sequence) sets CDR1 to PRHDT and CDR2 to FYEKMQ. The CDR3 plus the reference TRBV13 and TRBJ2-6 genes for the other parts give the full variable domain: AAGVIQSPRHLIKEKRETATLKCYPIPRHDTVYWYQQGPGQDPQFLISFYEKMQSDKGSIPDRFSAQQFSDYHSELNMSSLELGDSALYFCASSDRTGGFGANVLTFGAGSRLTVL.